The next 11 T cell receptor beta chains were all read from a single sample in a study of CXCR3-negative and CXCR3-positive naive CD8 T cells. Findings of the study overall: CXCR3-positive naive cells had TRB CDR3s that were more hydrophobic than CXCR3-negative naive cells had.

Preparation of TRB cDNA libraries relied on 5' RACE carrying UMI labels. TCRdb reanalyzed the 5' RACE reads and collapses them to one entry per CDR3 protein, without DNA. This sample's clone table lists about 110,000 distinct CDR3 sequences. These receptors' targets are unknown. The specimen was naive CXCR3+ CD8+ T cells from blood. The subset: CD45RO-CCR7+CD27+CD95- naive CD8+ T cells expressing CXCR3 (TNR3+). The receptor source for this set is a human donor in good health. Some clones in this sample may be carry-over from other donors' samples.

The chain carries TRBV7-9 and TRBJ2-2; TCRdb indicates TRBD1, and absent DNA this call remains unverified. Per germline, CDR1 SEHNR and CDR2 FQNEAQ (reference sequence). This CDR3 contains 15 residues. The CDR3 sequence: CASSQADRNTGELFF.

The chain employs TRBV11-2 and TRBJ2-7; no DNA is available, so the TRBD1 call from TCRdb remains unchecked. CDR1 SGHAT and CDR2 FQNNGV come from the germline V gene. This CDR3 has 14 amino acids. The CDR3 reads CASSLGGQGAVRYF.

This chain joins TRBV7-6 and TRBJ1-4; no DNA is available, so the TRBD1 call from TCRdb remains unchecked. This CDR3 is 15 amino acids long. Germline V gene sequence: CDR1 SGHVS, CDR2 FNYEAQ. CDR3 loop: CASSFDPFTTEKLFF.

The gene calls are TRBV29-1 and TRBJ1-5. The germline V gene encodes CDR1 SQVTM and CDR2 ANQGSEA. This CDR3 comprises 14 residues. CDR3: CSVGQGLGNQPQHF. The entire variable domain, with the rest obtained from reference TRBV29-1 and TRBJ1-5, is as follows: SAVISQKPSRDICQRGTSLTIQCQVDSQVTMMFWYRQQPGQSLTLIATANQGSEATYESGFVIDKFPISRPNLTFSTLTVSNMSPEDSSIYLCSVGQGLGNQPQHFGDGTRLSIL.

The chain uses TRBV19 and TRBJ2-1; TCRdb's D call, TRBD1, is unchecked because there is no DNA. This CDR3 contains 15 residues. Germline CDR1 is LNHDA and CDR2 is SQIVND (reference sequence). The CDR3 loop reads CASNKQAGLYNEQFF. The full variable domain, rest sourced from reference TRBV19 and TRBJ2-1, is DGGITQSPKYLFRKEGQNVTLSCEQNLNHDAMYWYRQDPGQGLRLIYYSQIVNDFQKGDIAEGYSVSREKKESFPLTVTSAQKNPTAFYLCASNKQAGLYNEQFFGPGTRLTVL.

The rearrangement joins TRBV7-9 to TRBJ1-1; the TCRdb D gene call, TRBD1, has no DNA to confirm it. The CDR3 consists of 13 residues. The germline V gene encodes CDR1 SEHNR and CDR2 FQNEAQ (reference sequence). The CDR3 is CASGTGWNTEAFF.

The rearrangement joins TRBV5-1 to TRBJ2-5. CDR1 SGHRS and CDR2 YFSETQ come from the germline V gene. This CDR3 is 13 amino acids long. CDR3 loop: CASSAGFQETQYF. The full variable domain, rest sourced from reference TRBV5-1 and TRBJ2-5, is KAGVTQTPRYLIKTRGQQVTLSCSPISGHRSVSWYQQTPGQGLQFLFEYFSETQRNKGNFPGRFSGRQFSNSRSEMNVSTLELGDSALYLCASSAGFQETQYFGPGTRLLVL.

The chain is built from TRBV7-3 and TRBJ2-7; TCRdb reports TRBD1, a call that lacks DNA to check it against. This CDR3 has 14 residues. Germline loops: CDR1 SGHTA, CDR2 FQGTGA. This CDR3 is CASSPYPGSYEQYF.

The gene calls are TRBV29-1 and TRBJ2-7; the TRBD1 assignment by TCRdb is unverifiable without DNA. CDR3 length equals 12 residues. Germline V lookup: CDR1 SQVTM, CDR2 ANQGSEA. CDR3 protein: CSVLQSPGEQYF.

The CDR3 sequence: CSVDQGANEQFF. The rearrangement joins TRBV29-1 to TRBJ2-1; TCRdb proposes TRBD1, but this gene call is untestable without DNA. The CDR3 consists of 12 residues. Germline V lookup: CDR1 SQVTM, CDR2 ANQGSEA.

The chain couples TRBV7-9 to TRBJ2-3; with no DNA, the TCRdb D assignment of TRBD2 cannot be verified. CDR3 length equals 18 residues. CDR1 is SEHNR and CDR2 is FQNEAQ in the germline V gene (reference sequence). This CDR3 reads CASSLVGRGLASLDTQYF.